Listed here are 4 T cell receptor beta chains from one sample, sequenced in a study of T cells in localized non-small cell lung cancer. TCRdb keeps only in-frame clones here, not all; method: immunoSEQ multiplex PCR. The sample records roughly 7,300 clones, just over 90% being singletons. The sample consisted of peripheral blood mononuclear cells, taken before any cancer treatment. These receptors were obtained from a male donor aged 60 or over with stage II lung adenocarcinoma.

The chain joins TRBV10-3 to TRBJ2-1; perhaps TRBD2 as D (6 bases). The V end was cut by 8 bases, the J end by 1 base, with 9 bases between. This CDR3 comprises 13 residues. Germline CDR1 and CDR2: ENHRY and SYGVKD. DNA of the CDR3: TGTGCCATCGGGCGGGGATCCTACAATGAGCAGTTCTTC. Encoded protein: CAIGRGSYNEQFF.

The chain recombines TRBV10-3 with TRBJ2-3, with D perhaps matching TRBD1 (5 bases). The CDR3 totals 16 residues. Looked up from germline, CDR1 is ENHRY and CDR2 is SYGVKD. Between the trimmed V and J ends, which lost 4 bases and 0 bases, there was a span of 14 bases. This CDR3 reads CAISAVTGSSTDTQYF. In DNA, the CDR3 is TGTGCCATCAGTGCCGTCACAGGCTCCAGCACAGATACGCAGTATTTT.

The rearrangement links TRBV7-2 to TRBJ1-5; perhaps TRBD1 as D (6 bases). This CDR3 has 17 residues. V was cut by 3 bases and J by 0 bases, with 15 bases left in between. Per germline, CDR1 SGHTA and CDR2 FQGNSA. CDR3 sequence: CASSFLGGEYSNQPQHF. In nucleotides, the CDR3 is TGTGCCAGCAGCTTTCTAGGGGGGGAATATAGCAATCAGCCCCAGCATTTT. Using reference TRBV7-2 and TRBJ1-5 for the parts outside the CDR3, the full variable domain is GAGVSQSPSNKVTEKGKDVELRCDPISGHTALYWYRQSLGQGLEFLIYFQGNSAPDKSGLPSDRFSAERTGGSVSTLTIQRTQQEDSAVYLCASSFLGGEYSNQPQHFGDGTRLSIL.

This clone showed up just once. The chain links TRBV11-2 to TRBJ2-3; D ambiguous. Germline V lookup: CDR1 SGHAT, CDR2 FQNNGV. The germline V and J ends were trimmed by 5 bases and 0 bases, with 9 bases remaining between them. There are 14 residues in the CDR3. Written as DNA, the CDR3 is TGTGCCAGCAGCCTGCAGCTTAGCACAGATACGCAGTATTTT. This sequence encodes CASSLQLSTDTQYF.